This TCR beta chain was recovered during a study of blood T cell repertoires in COVID-19. Study-level information: The United States, Italy and Spain provided the acute and convalescent COVID-19 samples. Sample material is recorded as cDNA or gDNA derived from T cells, B-cell-depleted T cells, or PBMCs.

Repertoires were generated with immunoSEQ multiplex PCR, while TCRdb's copy carries only in-frame clones and drops some. The data contain a few hundred thousand clones, approximately 87% of them singletons. In its sample, this clone was seen once. V was cut by 0 bases and J by 4 bases, with 6 bases left in between. The CDR3 covers 13 residues. CDR1 is MGHRA, CDR2 YSYEKL, per germline. The chain couples TRBV4-1 to TRBJ1-2; TRBD1 might be the D (5 bases). The sequence came from a woman aged 45-65 years who had recovered from COVID-19. The sequenced sample consisted of PBMCs or T cells enriched from blood (not recorded which). The DNA of the CDR3 is TGCGCCAGCAGCCAAGAGGGGGGCTATGGCTACACCTTC. Translating it yields CASSQEGGYGYTF.